Following are 26 T cell receptor beta chains from one sample sequenced in a study of T-cell memory formation after mild COVID-19. TCRdb independently ran MiXCR on the 5' RACE reads; one entry per CDR3 protein. The sample lists 350,000 to 450,000 distinct CDR3 sequences, about an eighth occurring once. Sequenced sample: PBMCs or a T cell subset sorted from them (not recorded which). Source of these receptors: a man between 18 and 35 years old who had mild COVID-19 (a few samples of this study predate the infection). Cell type and time point are not known.

This clonotype was counted a few times. The gene calls are TRBV29-1 and TRBJ1-3; 7 bases align to TRBD1. The CDR3 runs 14 residues. V trimming: 5 bases; J trimming: 2 bases; junction bases outside the gene matches: 6. Looked up from germline, CDR1 is SQVTM and CDR2 is ANQGSEA. This CDR3 reads CSVSTGSTGNTIYF. Written as DNA, the CDR3 is TGCAGCGTTTCGACAGGGTCGACTGGAAACACCATATATTTT.

The sample holds a few counts of this clonotype. The CDR3 protein is CASSQEYLSSYEQYF. CDR3 DNA: TGCGCCAGCAGCCAAGAATACCTCAGCTCCTACGAGCAGTACTTC. J is TRBJ2-7 and V is TRBV4-3; no definite D call. Germline V gene data show CDR1 as LGHNA and CDR2 as YSLEER. Trimming cost V 0 bases and J 0 bases, with 9 bases left between them. There are 15 residues in the CDR3.

The gene calls are TRBV25-1 and TRBJ2-3, with D perhaps TRBD1 (6 bases). This CDR3 comprises 15 residues. Germline V gene lookup returns CDR1 MGHDK and CDR2 SYGVNS. Trimming removed 6 bases at V and 2 bases at J, with 15 bases between. As DNA, the CDR3 is TGTGCCAGCAGGAGTCACAGGGAATTCACAGATACGCAGTATTTT. This translates into CASRSHREFTDTQYF.

The chain couples TRBV29-1 to TRBJ1-4, with 8 bases fitting TRBD1. Looked up from germline, CDR1 is SQVTM and CDR2 is ANQGSEA. The V segment lost 0 bases and the J segment 8 bases; nucleotides outside the gene matches: 11. The CDR3 sequence is 16 residues long. For the CDR3, the DNA is TGCAGCGTTGAAGATCAGGGGGCGGGAACTTCCGAAAAACTGTTTTTT. The encoded protein is CSVEDQGAGTSEKLFF.

The V call is TRBV15, the J call TRBJ2-3; unclear D gene. Per germline, CDR1 LNHNV and CDR2 YYDKDF (reference sequence). V was pared by 5 bases and J by 5 bases, with 11 bases between. The CDR3 is 13 amino acids. CDR3 sequence (DNA): TGTGCCACCAGCGTTCTACCAGGAGATACGCAGTATTTT. Translation: CATSVLPGDTQYF.

Many counts were recorded for this clonotype. The chain carries TRBV5-1 and TRBJ2-5; D is possibly TRBD2 (5 bases). The CDR3 contains 14 residues. V was cut by 2 bases and J by 1 base, with 9 bases left in between. Germline CDR1 and CDR2: SGHRS and YFSETQ. The CDR3 protein is CASSLLGSQETQYF. CDR3 bases: TGCGCCAGCAGCTTACTGGGGAGCCAAGAGACCCAGTACTTC.

This clonotype was seen more than once but under ten times. The chain carries TRBV7-9 and TRBJ1-1, with D unclear. Germline assignment: CDR1 SEHNR and CDR2 FQNEAQ (reference sequence). The CDR3 has 14 residues. Trimming left V 3 bases short and J 1 base short, with 9 bases between. In DNA form, the CDR3 reads TGTGCCAGCAGCTTGGCCTTCCAGAACACTGAAGCTTTCTTT. It is translated as CASSLAFQNTEAFF.

This clonotype was picked up many times. The CDR3 here is CSARDQGQGEGYTF. DNA for the CDR3: TGCAGTGCTAGAGATCAGGGACAGGGGGAAGGCTACACCTTC. J is TRBJ1-2 and V is TRBV20-1, with 11 bases identical to TRBD1. Germline values: CDR1 DFQATT, CDR2 SNEGSKA (reference sequence). J was trimmed by 8 bases and V by 0 bases; bases with no gene match: 5. This CDR3 has 14 amino acids.

This chain joins TRBV28 and TRBJ2-7; the D gene is possibly TRBD1 (5 bases). CDR1 and CDR2 (germline): MDHEN, SYDVKM. This CDR3 is 9 amino acids long. This CDR3 is CASMGPVKV. CDR3 nucleotides: TGTGCCAGCATGGGGCCGGTCAAAGTC.

The chain links TRBV18 to TRBJ1-1; the D is unclear. Germline-derived CDR1 and CDR2 are KGHSH and LQKENI. With 3 bases removed from V and 4 bases from J, the gap between germline ends came to 15 bases. CDR3 length equals 15 residues. The CDR3 DNA reads TGTGCCAGCTCACCCGTAACCGGGAAGGGCACTGAAGCTTTCTTT. Residues: CASSPVTGKGTEAFF.

The chain couples TRBV11-2 to TRBJ1-3; 11 nucleotides align to TRBD1. The CDR3 runs 18 residues. Looked up from germline, CDR1 is SGHAT and CDR2 is FQNNGV. V lost 8 bases, J lost 4 bases, and 16 bases stayed unmatched. As DNA, the CDR3 is TGTGCCAGCTTAACCGGGACAGGGGGGCGCGTGCAGGGAAACACCATATATTTT. Amino acids: CASLTGTGGRVQGNTIYF.

This rearrangement joins TRBV19 to TRBJ2-5; D is unresolved. The germline CDR1 and CDR2 sequences are LNHDA and SQIVND (reference sequence). V was pared by 6 bases and J by 0 bases, with 8 bases between. This CDR3 comprises 13 residues. The CDR3 DNA follows: TGTGCCAGTAGAAATTTGTACCAAGAGACCCAGTACTTC. Encoded protein: CASRNLYQETQYF. Full variable domain (outside the CDR3, taken from reference TRBV19 and TRBJ2-5): DGGITQSPKYLFRKEGQNVTLSCEQNLNHDAMYWYRQDPGQGLRLIYYSQIVNDFQKGDIAEGYSVSREKKESFPLTVTSAQKNPTAFYLCASRNLYQETQYFGPGTRLLVL.

This clonotype was observed a handful of times. The rearrangement uses TRBV12-3 or TRBV12-4 and TRBJ1-2, with TRBD1 as a possible D gene (5 bases). The CDR3 totals 13 residues. Trimming cost V 2 bases and J 6 bases, with 10 bases left between them. The CDR3 region is CASSLREGDGYTF. The CDR3 bases are TGTGCCAGCAGTTTAAGGGAAGGGGATGGCTACACCTTC.

The V call is TRBV13, the J call TRBJ2-7, with D possibly being TRBD2 (6 bases). The CDR3 extends over 14 amino acids. V was pared by 4 bases and J by 0 bases, with 10 bases between. Germline assignment: CDR1 PRHDT and CDR2 FYEKMQ (reference sequence). CDR3 amino acids: CASSSARGSYEQYV. The CDR3 DNA reads as TGTGCCAGCAGCTCGGCGCGGGGCTCCTACGAGCAGTACGTC.

The rearrangement joins TRBV7-9 to TRBJ1-5, with D possibly matching TRBD1 (5 bases). This CDR3 spans 15 amino acids. Germline V gene lookup returns CDR1 SEHNR and CDR2 FQNEAQ (reference sequence). V shed 3 bases and J shed 2 bases, with 11 bases lying between them. The CDR3 loop reads CASSLGGEGNQPQHF. The CDR3 coding sequence is TGTGCCAGCAGCTTGGGGGGAGAAGGCAATCAGCCCCAGCATTTT.

The chain carries TRBV30 and TRBJ1-6, with 11 nucleotides matching TRBD1. J lost 7 bases, V lost 8 bases, and 4 bases had no gene match. Germline V gene sequence: CDR1 GTSNPN, CDR2 SVGIG (reference sequence). The CDR3 is 13 residues long. This CDR3 is CAGTGGVNSPLHF. Here the CDR3 DNA reads TGTGCCGGGACAGGGGGGGTGAATTCACCCCTCCACTTT.

This sequence joins TRBV12-3 or TRBV12-4 and TRBJ2-5, with a possible D match to TRBD2 (6 bases). CDR3 length: 15 amino acids. Trimming cost V 6 bases and J 3 bases, with 17 bases left between them. DNA of the CDR3: TGTGCCAGCAGGCCCCAGTTGGGACTTGAAGAGACCCAGTACTTC. This translates into CASRPQLGLEETQYF.

This clonotype was observed a handful of times. The chain is built from TRBV20-1 and TRBJ2-1; D is uncertain. Germline CDR1 is DFQATT and CDR2 is SNEGSKA (reference sequence). The CDR3 extends over 12 amino acids. V gave up 6 bases and J gave up 5 bases, with 11 bases separating them. The CDR3 loop reads CSAGKGHNEQFF. The CDR3 nucleotides are TGCAGTGCGGGTAAGGGCCACAATGAGCAGTTCTTC.

The chain has TRBV29-1 and TRBJ2-2; TRBD1 is a possible D gene (5 bases). The CDR3 runs 15 residues. Trimming left V 2 bases short and J 3 bases short, with 13 bases between. Germline values: CDR1 SQVTM, CDR2 ANQGSEA. In DNA form, the CDR3 reads TGCAGCGTTGAACAACCGGACACATACACCGGGGAGCTGTTTTTT. This gives the protein CSVEQPDTYTGELFF.

In its sample, this clonotype was seen a few times. The rearrangement links TRBV5-1 to TRBJ1-1; D remains ambiguous. V shed 0 bases and J shed 1 base, with 7 bases lying between them. The CDR3 consists of 14 residues. The germline V gene has CDR1 SGHRS and CDR2 YFSETQ. The CDR3 coding sequence is TGCGCCAGCAGCTTGGGACTGCGGAACACTGAAGCTTTCTTT. Protein sequence: CASSLGLRNTEAFF.

This chain joins TRBV30 and TRBJ1-1; 9 bases map to TRBD1. The CDR3 length is 14 residues. V lost 1 base to trimming and J lost 3 bases; unmatched junction nucleotides: 3. CDR1 and CDR2 from the germline V gene are GTSNPN and SVGIG (reference sequence). CDR3 in amino acids: CAWSGGQGHTEAFF. For the CDR3, the DNA is TGTGCCTGGAGTGGGGGACAGGGACACACTGAAGCTTTCTTT.

The chain links TRBV28 to TRBJ1-6; D is undetermined. Trimming removed 7 bases at V and 9 bases at J, with 13 bases between. From germline, CDR1 is MDHEN and CDR2 SYDVKM. CDR3 length: 13 residues. As DNA, the CDR3 is TGTGCCAGCAACCCCCCGGGTCCTTCACCCCTCCACTTT. Translating gives CASNPPGPSPLHF.

The V and J genes are TRBV6-6 and TRBJ1-1, with a weak D call TRBD1 (6 bases). CDR1 and CDR2 from the germline V gene are MNHNY and SVGAGI (reference sequence). This CDR3 has 14 amino acids. Between the trimmed V and J ends, which lost 8 bases and 10 bases, there was a span of 23 bases. The CDR3 bases are TGTGCCAGCTGGGCTACAGGGACTGGAAGTGGAGCTTTCTTT. It specifies CASWATGTGSGAFF.

In its sample, this clonotype was seen once. The rearrangement uses TRBV6-1 and TRBJ2-7, with 11 bases matching TRBD2. The CDR3 sequence is 13 residues long. Germline V CDR1 and CDR2: MNHNS, SASEGT. V lost 8 bases and J lost 4; bases outside the gene matches: 4. The DNA of the CDR3 is TGTGCCAGCTCACTAGCGGGGGTTTACGAGCAGTACGTC. It is translated as CASSLAGVYEQYV.

Comment on this clonotype: A read error may produce the germline difference seen at one junction end. This chain uses TRBV7-2 with TRBJ2-5; TRBD2 is a possible D gene (6 bases). This CDR3 spans 13 amino acids. Germline V lookup: CDR1 SGHTA, CDR2 FQGNSA. The CDR3 loop is CDSTPPGRETQYF. In nucleotides, the CDR3 is TGTGACAGCACCCCCCCGGGGAGGGAGACCCAGTACTTC. Full variable domain (rest looked up from reference TRBV7-2 and TRBJ2-5): GAGVSQSPSNKVTEKGKDVELRCDPISGHTALYWYRQSLGQGLEFLIYFQGNSAPDKSGLPSDRFSAERTGGSVSTLTIQRTQQEDSAVYLCDSTPPGRETQYFGPGTRLLVL.

This clonotype was observed a handful of times. The chain has TRBV10-3 and TRBJ2-3; a possible D gene is TRBD2 (5 bases). There are 19 residues in the CDR3. CDR1 is ENHRY and CDR2 is SYGVKD in the germline V gene. V lost 8 bases, J lost 0 bases, and 27 bases lay in between. CDR3 amino acids: CAISPPPRSAGFSTDTQYF. As DNA, the CDR3 is TGTGCCATCTCCCCACCCCCTAGGTCCGCGGGCTTTAGCACAGATACGCAGTATTTT.